The clone carrying this T cell receptor beta chain was seen only a few times. The library targeted TCRbeta and was prepared with unique molecular identifiers. TCRdb recomputed calls from the PCR reads with MiXCR, one row per CDR3 protein. Of about 310,000 distinct CDR3 sequences listed, more than 20% are singletons. V was clipped by 0 bases and J by 1 base, with 12 bases between them. This CDR3 has 16 amino acids. Germline CDR1 SQVTM, CDR2 ANQGSEA. This sample is drawn from a study of T-cell reconstitution after alpha-beta-depleted transplantation in children. J is TRBJ1-4 and V is TRBV29-1, with D tentatively TRBD1 (6 bases). The sequences come from PBMCs, mostly from graft donor cells, collected 180 days after TCRalphabeta/CD19-depleted stem cell transplant. The TCR originated in a male patient aged 5 to 17 who had a stem cell transplant for acute lymphoblastic leukemia, so the T cells may come from the graft donor. In DNA form, the CDR3 reads TGCAGCGTTGAAGATCACGGGGGCCAAACTAATGAAAAACTGTTTTTT. Protein: CSVEDHGGQTNEKLFF.